A single sample gave rise to the 3 T cell receptor beta chains below, sequenced in a study of T-cell memory formation after mild COVID-19. TCRdb reprocessed the 5' RACE reads with MiXCR, giving one entry per CDR3 protein. The table lists over 300,000 distinct CDR3 sequences, approximately 22% of them singletons. Sequenced: PBMCs or a T cell subset sorted from them (not recorded which). These receptors all stem from a man between 18 and 35 years old who had mild COVID-19 (a few samples of this study predate the infection). Cell type and time point are not known.

CDR3 amino acids: CASSLSGTAAYEQYF. The DNA for the CDR3 is TGTGCCAGCAGCTTATCCGGGACAGCCGCCTACGAGCAGTACTTC. The chain links TRBV7-8 to TRBJ2-7; 7 bases match TRBD1. The ends lost 2 bases at V and 2 bases at J; junction bases unmatched: 6. This CDR3 region has 15 residues. Germline CDR1 SGHVS, CDR2 FQNEAQ. Full variable domain (missing parts from reference TRBV7-8 and TRBJ2-7): GAGVSQSPRYKVAKRGQDVALRCDPISGHVSLFWYQQALGQGPEFLTYFQNEAQLDKSGLPSDRFFAERPEGSVSTLKIQRTQQEDSAVYLCASSLSGTAAYEQYFGPGTRLTVT.

This clonotype appeared a few times. The V and J genes are TRBV7-8 and TRBJ1-1; perhaps TRBD1 as D (5 bases). From germline, CDR1 is SGHVS and CDR2 FQNEAQ. V was shortened by 4 bases and J by 4 bases, with 16 bases between the two germline ends. The CDR3 is 15 amino acids. The CDR3 DNA reads as TGTGCCAGCAGCTCACTAGCTCCAGGGTTCACTGAAGCTTTCTTT. Protein sequence: CASSSLAPGFTEAFF. Supplemented by reference TRBV7-8 and TRBJ1-1, the full variable domain reads GAGVSQSPRYKVAKRGQDVALRCDPISGHVSLFWYQQALGQGPEFLTYFQNEAQLDKSGLPSDRFFAERPEGSVSTLKIQRTQQEDSAVYLCASSSLAPGFTEAFFGQGTRLTVV.

In this sample, this clonotype turned up many times. V and J are TRBV7-3 and TRBJ2-6; D gene uncertain. This CDR3 has 17 residues. The germline V gene encodes CDR1 SGHTA and CDR2 FQGTGA. V was cut by 2 bases and J by 2 bases, with 13 bases left in between. The CDR3 spells CASSLSPLLTGANVLTF. CDR3 in DNA: TGTGCCAGCAGCTTATCTCCGTTGTTAACTGGGGCCAACGTCCTGACTTTC.